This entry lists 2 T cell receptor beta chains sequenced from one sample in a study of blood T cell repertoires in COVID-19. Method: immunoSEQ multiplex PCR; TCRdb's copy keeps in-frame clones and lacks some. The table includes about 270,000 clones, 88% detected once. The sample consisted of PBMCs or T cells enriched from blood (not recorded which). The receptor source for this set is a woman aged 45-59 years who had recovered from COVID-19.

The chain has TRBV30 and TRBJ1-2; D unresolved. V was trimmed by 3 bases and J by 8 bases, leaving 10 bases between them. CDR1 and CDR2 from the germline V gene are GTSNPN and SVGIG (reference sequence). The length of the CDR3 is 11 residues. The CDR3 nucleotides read TGTGCCTGGAGCCGAGAGGTGGGCTACACCTTC. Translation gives CAWSREVGYTF. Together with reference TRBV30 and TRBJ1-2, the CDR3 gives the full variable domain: SQTIHQWPATLVQPVGSPLSLECTVEGTSNPNLYWYRQAAGRGLQLLFYSVGIGQISSEVPQNLSASRPQDRQFILSSKKLLLSDSGFYLCAWSREVGYTFGSGTRLTVV.

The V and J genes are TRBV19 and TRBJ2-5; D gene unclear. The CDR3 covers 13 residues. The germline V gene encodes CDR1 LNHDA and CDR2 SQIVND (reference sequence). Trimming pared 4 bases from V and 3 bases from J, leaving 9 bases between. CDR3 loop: CASSSGTKETQYF. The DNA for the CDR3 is TGTGCCAGTAGTAGCGGAACAAAAGAGACCCAGTACTTC.